Listed below are T cell receptor beta chains from one sample, sequenced in a study of blood T cell repertoires in COVID-19. TCRdb's copy holds only in-frame clones and misses some; the assay was immunoSEQ multiplex PCR. This sample carries about 120,000 clones, 87% of them seen once, and the ten largest clones take more than 2%. Sequencing was done on a sample of peripheral blood. The receptor source for this set is a woman aged 45-59 years with acute or convalescent COVID-19. The CDR3 runs from the conserved cysteine through the conserved F or W. Fields, in order: V gene, CDR3 protein.

V gene: TRBV6-5
CDR3 protein: CASSRSGSVTGELFF

V gene: TRBV19
CDR3 protein: CASSYILEISGRPFEQFF

V gene: TRBV11-2
CDR3 protein: CASSLGGRGRAKNIQYF

V gene: TRBV5-1
CDR3 protein: CASSLVQGTPEELFF

V gene: TRBV6-5
CDR3 protein: CASILTGNTEAFF

V gene: TRBV14
CDR3 protein: CASSQDRVDGYTF

V gene: TRBV7-9
CDR3 protein: CASSLQGADTEAFF

V gene: TRBV29-1
CDR3 protein: CSVEAGTGRAFF

V gene: TRBV19
CDR3 protein: CASRDSGAYNEQFF

V gene: TRBV5-1
CDR3 protein: CASSSLGRVVSPLHF

V gene: TRBV3-1/TRBV3-2
CDR3 protein: CASSRLWAGGGETQYF

V gene: TRBV2
CDR3 protein: CASTKGAVDTEAFF

V gene: TRBV7-6
CDR3 protein: CASSLGSQETQYF

V gene: TRBV6-2/TRBV6-3
CDR3 protein: CASSYEGLETQYF

V gene: TRBV4-2
CDR3 protein: CASSLSRMGTNEKLFF

V gene: TRBV30
CDR3 protein: CAWSADKGYGYTF

V gene: TRBV11-1
CDR3 protein: CASSLGLAETQYF

V gene: TRBV6-2/TRBV6-3
CDR3 protein: CASSPRGFQGTYEQYF

V gene: TRBV27
CDR3 protein: CASSLSTGTAIYGYTF

V gene: TRBV4-3
CDR3 protein: CASSQEQGRGKEKLFF

V gene: TRBV5-6
CDR3 protein: CASSFSNQPQHF

V gene: TRBV6-2/TRBV6-3
CDR3 protein: CASSYSAEQYF

V gene: TRBV10-3
CDR3 protein: CAITTGQGADPTEAFF

V gene: TRBV10-2
CDR3 protein: CASSDWGGRESYEQYF

V gene: TRBV2
CDR3 protein: CASKRLNTGELFF

V gene: TRBV5-6
CDR3 protein: CASSLPLGGYTEAFF

V gene: TRBV6-6
CDR3 protein: CASQGGPSYEQYF

V gene: TRBV9
CDR3 protein: CASSVMVHGGEQFF

V gene: TRBV7-8
CDR3 protein: CASSLGTSGVGEQFF

V gene: TRBV6-2/TRBV6-3
CDR3 protein: CASSYHRGSNSPLHF

V gene: TRBV7-6
CDR3 protein: CASSPSLREEVRYNEQFF

V gene: TRBV19
CDR3 protein: CASSITQGGNYGYTF

V gene: TRBV9
CDR3 protein: CASSVISGGGTDTQYF

V gene: TRBV7-9
CDR3 protein: CASSFGPGPLADEKLFF

V gene: TRBV6-6
CDR3 protein: CASSHRGPSEDTQYF

V gene: TRBV18
CDR3 protein: CASSPRDTAEGYTF

V gene: TRBV30
CDR3 protein: CAWSPLAGGYPSYNEQFF

V gene: TRBV7-2
CDR3 protein: CASSRISGYGYTF

V gene: TRBV28
CDR3 protein: CASQGSADTQYF

V gene: TRBV12-5
CDR3 protein: CASGAGDWSNQPQHF

V gene: TRBV5-1
CDR3 protein: CASSLQGAREKLFF

V gene: TRBV27
CDR3 protein: CASSSTGSSYEQYF

V gene: TRBV18
CDR3 protein: CASSPEGSNQPQHF

V gene: TRBV19
CDR3 protein: CASTPEASGRGQFF

V gene: TRBV24-1
CDR3 protein: CATSDRGQVNEQFF

V gene: TRBV4-3
CDR3 protein: CASSQDVSGWYNEQFF

V gene: TRBV2
CDR3 protein: CASKYTEAFF

V gene: TRBV2
CDR3 protein: CASSEGEVSWREYF

V gene: TRBV9
CDR3 protein: CASSGDRGSNYGYTF

V gene: TRBV6-2/TRBV6-3
CDR3 protein: CASSYWDREETQYF

V gene: TRBV2
CDR3 protein: CASRSVETQYF

V gene: TRBV29-1
CDR3 protein: CSVEYRVGEQFF

V gene: TRBV29-1
CDR3 protein: CSGVDREWYNEQFF

V gene: TRBV27
CDR3 protein: CASSYQGGSYNSPLHF